What follows is one T cell receptor (beta chain) and its context. The antigen remains unidentified. Looked up from germline, CDR1 is SGHAT and CDR2 is FQNNGV. The trim removed 4 bases at V and 9 bases at J, leaving 13 bases unmatched. The CDR3 consists of 15 residues. A modified ARM-PCR protocol with three rounds of nested PCR amplified TCRbeta. MiXCR was run by TCRdb on the multiplex PCR reads, yielding one entry per CDR3 protein. The sample includes around 99,000 distinct CDR3 sequences, around 80% of them seen just once. This specimen belongs to a study of tumor and adjacent non-tumor tissue in lung cancer. Overall study findings and caveats: Top 100 clones took a larger repertoire share in normal lung.

RNA was extracted from bulk tissue without any cell sorting. The receptor comes from a woman aged 55-70 years with non-small cell lung cancer. This sequence joins TRBV11-2 and TRBJ2-7; 9 bases match TRBD2. Sequenced: lung tumor tissue. CDR3 sequence reads: CASSYGSSGSYTQYF. CDR3 nucleotides: TGTGCCAGCAGCTACGGGAGTAGCGGGAGCTACACGCAGTACTTC. Using reference TRBV11-2 and TRBJ2-7 for the parts outside the CDR3, the full variable domain is EAGVAQSPRYKIIEKRQSVAFWCNPISGHATLYWYQQILGQGPKLLIQFQNNGVVDDSQLPKDRFSAERLKGVDSTLKIQPAKLEDSAVYLCASSYGSSGSYTQYFGPGTRLTVT.